A selection of T cell receptor beta chains follows, all from one sample in a study of OX40 agonist ivuxolimab in advanced cancers. Measured with immunoSEQ multiplex PCR; TCRdb has only the in-frame clones, and not every one. In the table there are about 78,000 clones, roughly 84% of which are singletons. The sequenced sample was CD4+ or CD8+ T cells sorted from blood, obtained in a trial of the OX40 agonist ivuxolimab. These receptors were collected from an adult with an advanced solid tumor such as melanoma, head and neck, liver or kidney cancer. Both conserved end residues are part of each CDR3. A D gene is named only where the DNA matches it firmly. Only some rows state a clone size, as once, few, many or a class for expanded clones.

clone_size	d_call	cdr3_length	j_call	v_call	cdr3_aa	cdr3_nt
-	TRBD2	17	TRBJ2-2	TRBV19	CASKPDVTAGGTGELFF	TGTGCCAGTAAACCGGATGTCACGGCGGGAGGCACCGGGGAGCTGTTTTTT
-	-	14	TRBJ1-3	TRBV6-5	CASSVDRQGNTIYF	TGTGCCAGCAGTGTCGACCGTCAAGGCAACACCATATATTTT
-	-	16	TRBJ2-3	TRBV5-1	CASSPSTGFETDTQYF	TGCGCCAGCAGCCCCTCCACAGGGTTTGAGACAGATACGCAGTATTTT
-	TRBD2	14	TRBJ2-1	TRBV5-5	CASSLDGRAREQFF	TGTGCCAGCAGCTTGGATGGGAGGGCCCGAGAGCAGTTCTTC
-	-	16	TRBJ2-5	TRBV25-1	CASSELRGDSSETQYF	TGTGCCAGCAGTGAATTGCGGGGGGACAGTTCAGAGACCCAGTACTTC
-	TRBD2	15	TRBJ2-1	TRBV7-7	CASPSPSGRQNEQFF	TGTGCCAGCCCCTCTCCTAGCGGGAGACAAAATGAGCAGTTCTTC
once	-	13	TRBJ2-7	TRBV7-2	CASSLSGPYEQYF	TGTGCCAGCAGCTTATCGGGGCCCTACGAGCAGTACTTC
once	-	15	TRBJ2-2	TRBV2	CASSERGAGTGELFF	TGTGCCAGCAGTGAACGGGGGGCGGGCACCGGGGAGCTGTTTTTT
-	TRBD2	18	TRBJ2-3	TRBV5-1	CASSLGLAGAPSTDTQYF	TGCGCCAGCAGCTTGGGTCTAGCGGGAGCCCCGAGCACAGATACGCAGTATTTT
-	-	14	TRBJ1-1	TRBV5-1	CASSLGFRETEAFF	TGCGCCAGCAGCTTGGGGTTCAGGGAGACTGAAGCTTTCTTT
-	TRBD2	17	TRBJ2-1	TRBV7-9	CASSSGGGWSSYNEQFF	TGTGCCAGCAGCTCGGGAGGAGGGTGGAGCTCCTACAATGAGCAGTTCTTC
-	-	14	TRBJ1-4	TRBV28	CASSLRQGNEKLFF	TGTGCCAGCAGTTTGCGGCAGGGGAATGAAAAACTGTTTTTT
-	-	15	TRBJ1-5	TRBV2	CASSESRSSNQPQHF	TGTGCCAGCAGTGAATCCAGGAGTAGCAATCAGCCCCAGCATTTT
-	-	13	TRBJ2-1	TRBV14	CATLALSYNEQFF	TGTGCCACCCTAGCGCTCTCCTACAATGAGCAGTTCTTC
-	-	15	TRBJ1-4	TRBV18	CASSPRPGSSEKLFF	TGTGCCAGCTCACCCAGACCAGGGTCATCTGAAAAACTGTTTTTT
-	TRBD1	17	TRBJ2-2	TRBV11-2	CASSFSRTGVKTGELFF	TGTGCCAGCAGCTTCTCTAGGACAGGGGTGAAAACCGGGGAGCTGTTTTTT
-	TRBD2	15	TRBJ2-5	TRBV19	CASQALAGSRETQYF	TGTGCCAGCCAGGCCCTAGCGGGATCCCGAGAGACCCAGTACTTC
-	-	15	TRBJ2-4	TRBV7-9	CASSLGQGGLDIQYF	TGTGCCAGCAGCTTAGGCCAGGGAGGTCTAGACATTCAGTACTTC
-	TRBD1	18	TRBJ2-2	TRBV5-1	CASSYGQGVWSNTGELFF	TGCGCCAGCAGCTATGGACAGGGGGTCTGGTCGAACACCGGGGAGCTGTTTTTT
few	TRBD1	16	TRBJ1-1	TRBV5-6	CASSSTGVSAFTEAFF	TGTGCCAGCAGCTCCACAGGGGTGAGTGCGTTCACTGAAGCTTTCTTT
once	-	13	TRBJ2-1	TRBV7-2	CASSLVGQAEQFF	TGTGCCAGCAGCTTAGTTGGGCAGGCTGAGCAGTTCTTC
-	TRBD2	17	TRBJ2-3	TRBV5-1	CASSLEASGSGADTQYF	TGCGCCAGCAGCTTGGAGGCTAGCGGGAGTGGGGCAGATACGCAGTATTTT
-	-	14	TRBJ2-6	TRBV5-4	CASTYSSGANVLTF	TGTGCCAGCACCTACAGCTCTGGGGCCAACGTCCTGACTTTC